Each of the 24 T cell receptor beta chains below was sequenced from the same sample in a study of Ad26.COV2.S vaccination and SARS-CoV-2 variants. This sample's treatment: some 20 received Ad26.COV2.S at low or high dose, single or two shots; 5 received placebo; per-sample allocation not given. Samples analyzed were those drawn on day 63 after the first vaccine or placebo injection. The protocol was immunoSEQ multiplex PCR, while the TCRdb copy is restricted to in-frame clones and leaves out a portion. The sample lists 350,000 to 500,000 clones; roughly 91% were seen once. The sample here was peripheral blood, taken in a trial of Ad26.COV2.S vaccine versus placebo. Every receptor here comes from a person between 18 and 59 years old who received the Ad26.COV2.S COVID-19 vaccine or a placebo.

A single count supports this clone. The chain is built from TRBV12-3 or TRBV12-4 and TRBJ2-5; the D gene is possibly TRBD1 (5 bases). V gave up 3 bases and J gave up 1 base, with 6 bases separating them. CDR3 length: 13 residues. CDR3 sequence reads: CASSFGAQETQYF. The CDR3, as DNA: TGTGCCAGCAGTTTTGGGGCCCAAGAGACCCAGTACTTC.

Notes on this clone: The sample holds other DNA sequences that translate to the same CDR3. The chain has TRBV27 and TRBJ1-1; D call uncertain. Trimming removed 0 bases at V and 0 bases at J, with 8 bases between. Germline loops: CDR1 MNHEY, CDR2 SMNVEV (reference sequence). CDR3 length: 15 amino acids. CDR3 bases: TGTGCCAGCAGTTTATCTCCAAGGGTGAACACTGAAGCTTTCTTT. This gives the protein CASSLSPRVNTEAFF.

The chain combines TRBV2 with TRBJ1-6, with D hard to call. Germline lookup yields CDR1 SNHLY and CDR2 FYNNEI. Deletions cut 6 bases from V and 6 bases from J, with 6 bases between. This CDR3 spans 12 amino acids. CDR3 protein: CASRDLNSPLHF. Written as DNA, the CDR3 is TGTGCCAGCAGGGACCTTAATTCACCCCTCCACTTT.

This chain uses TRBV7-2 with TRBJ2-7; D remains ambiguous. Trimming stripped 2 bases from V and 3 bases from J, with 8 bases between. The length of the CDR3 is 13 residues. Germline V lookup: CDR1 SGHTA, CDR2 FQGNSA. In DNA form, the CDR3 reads TGTGCCAGCAGCTTACCCCCCATCTACGAGCAGTACTTC. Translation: CASSLPPIYEQYF.

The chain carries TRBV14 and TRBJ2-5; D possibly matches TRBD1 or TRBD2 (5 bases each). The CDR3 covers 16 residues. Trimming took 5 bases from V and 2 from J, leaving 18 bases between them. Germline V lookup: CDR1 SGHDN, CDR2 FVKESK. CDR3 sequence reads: CASSKGRRTIQETQYF. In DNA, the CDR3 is TGTGCCAGCAGCAAGGGACGGCGTACTATACAAGAGACCCAGTACTTC.

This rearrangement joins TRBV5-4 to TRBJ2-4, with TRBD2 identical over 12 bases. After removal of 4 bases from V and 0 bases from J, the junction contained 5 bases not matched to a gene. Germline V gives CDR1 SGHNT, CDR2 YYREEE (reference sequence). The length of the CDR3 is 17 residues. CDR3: CASSGGLAGRAKNIQYF. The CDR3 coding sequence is TGTGCCAGCAGCGGAGGACTAGCGGGAAGAGCCAAAAACATTCAGTACTTC.

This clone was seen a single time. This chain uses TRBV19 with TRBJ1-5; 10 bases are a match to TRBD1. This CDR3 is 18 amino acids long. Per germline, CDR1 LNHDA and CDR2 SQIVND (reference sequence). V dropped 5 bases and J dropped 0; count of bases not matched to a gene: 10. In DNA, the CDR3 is TGTGCCAGTAGTTTCGGGGACAGGGGAACTTATAGCAATCAGCCCCAGCATTTT. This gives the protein CASSFGDRGTYSNQPQHF.

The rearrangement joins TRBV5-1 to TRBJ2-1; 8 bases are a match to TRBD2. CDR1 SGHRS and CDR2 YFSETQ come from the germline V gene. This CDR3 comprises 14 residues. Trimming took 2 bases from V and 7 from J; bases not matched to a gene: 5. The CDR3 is CASSFSGRGNEQFF. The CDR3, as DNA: TGCGCCAGCAGCTTCAGCGGGAGAGGTAATGAGCAGTTCTTC.

The CDR3 here is CALPRADSGVWGYTF. In nucleotides, the CDR3 is TGTGCCCTCCCAAGGGCGGACAGTGGTGTTTGGGGCTACACCTTC. The rearrangement uses TRBV7-9 and TRBJ1-2; D might be TRBD1 (6 bases). Trimming shortened V by 11 bases and J by 8 bases, and 27 bases separated the two germline ends. Per germline, CDR1 SEHNR and CDR2 FQNEAQ (reference sequence). The CDR3 totals 15 residues.

CDR3 amino acids: CASSLLLSQGTQYF. The CDR3 DNA follows: TGTGCCAGCAGCTTGTTACTGTCCCAAGGTACGCAGTATTTT. The V call is TRBV5-6, the J call TRBJ2-3; no clear D gene. The CDR3 runs 14 residues. From germline, CDR1 is SGHDT and CDR2 YYEEEE. Trimming left V 1 base short and J 8 bases short, with 14 bases between.

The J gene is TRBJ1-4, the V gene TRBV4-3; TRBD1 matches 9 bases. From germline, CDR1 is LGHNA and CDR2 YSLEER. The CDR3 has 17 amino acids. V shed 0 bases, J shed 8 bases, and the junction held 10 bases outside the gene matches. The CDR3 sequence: CASSQESRGQGEEKLFF. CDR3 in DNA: TGCGCCAGCAGCCAAGAGTCTCGGGGACAGGGTGAAGAAAAACTGTTTTTT.

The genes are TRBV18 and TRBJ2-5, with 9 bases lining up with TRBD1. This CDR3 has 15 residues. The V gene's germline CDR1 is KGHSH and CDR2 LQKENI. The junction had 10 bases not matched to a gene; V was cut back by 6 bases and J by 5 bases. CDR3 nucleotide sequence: TGTGCCAGCTCCCCCTCGGGACAGGGAACCGAGACCCAGTACTTC. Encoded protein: CASSPSGQGTETQYF.

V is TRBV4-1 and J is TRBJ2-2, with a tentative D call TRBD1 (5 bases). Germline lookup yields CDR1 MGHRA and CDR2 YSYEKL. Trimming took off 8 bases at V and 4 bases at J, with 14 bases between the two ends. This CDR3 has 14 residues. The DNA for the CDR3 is TGCGCCAGCTGCCCGACAGAGATCACCGGGGAGCTGTTTTTT. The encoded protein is CASCPTEITGELFF.

The CDR3: CATSRTLSSYNSPLHF. The CDR3, as DNA: TGTGCCACCAGCAGAACCTTAAGCTCCTATAATTCACCCCTCCACTTT. The gene calls are TRBV15 and TRBJ1-6; D gene uncertain. This CDR3 is 16 amino acids long. V was trimmed by 2 bases and J by 0 bases, leaving 8 bases between them. Germline V gives CDR1 LNHNV, CDR2 YYDKDF (reference sequence).

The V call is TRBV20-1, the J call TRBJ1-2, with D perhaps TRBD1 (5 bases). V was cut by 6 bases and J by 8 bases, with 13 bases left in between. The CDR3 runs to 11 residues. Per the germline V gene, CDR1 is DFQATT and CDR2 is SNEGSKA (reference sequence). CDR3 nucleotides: TGCAGTGCGAGCAGGGAGGGAGGCTACACCTTC. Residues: CSASREGGYTF.

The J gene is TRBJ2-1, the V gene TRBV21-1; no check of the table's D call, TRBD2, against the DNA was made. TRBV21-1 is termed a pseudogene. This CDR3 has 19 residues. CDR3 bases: TGTGCCAGCAGCAAATGTCAGATCTCTAGCGGAGTCCTCTACAATGAGCAGTTCTTC. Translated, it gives CASSKCQISSGVLYNEQFF.

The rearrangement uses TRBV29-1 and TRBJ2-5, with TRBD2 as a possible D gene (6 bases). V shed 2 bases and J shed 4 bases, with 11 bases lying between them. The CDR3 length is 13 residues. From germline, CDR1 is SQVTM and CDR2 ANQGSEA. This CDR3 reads CSVEFWRGETQYF. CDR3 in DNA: TGCAGCGTTGAATTCTGGAGGGGAGAGACCCAGTACTTC. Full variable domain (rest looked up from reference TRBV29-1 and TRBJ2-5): SAVISQKPSRDICQRGTSLTIQCQVDSQVTMMFWYRQQPGQSLTLIATANQGSEATYESGFVIDKFPISRPNLTFSTLTVSNMSPEDSSIYLCSVEFWRGETQYFGPGTRLLVL.

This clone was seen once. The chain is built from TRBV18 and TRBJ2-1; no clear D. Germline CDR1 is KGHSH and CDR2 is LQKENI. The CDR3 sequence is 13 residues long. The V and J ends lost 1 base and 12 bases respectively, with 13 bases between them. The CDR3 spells CASSPRELSGQFF. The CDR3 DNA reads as TGTGCCAGCTCACCACGGGAACTATCTGGGCAGTTCTTC.

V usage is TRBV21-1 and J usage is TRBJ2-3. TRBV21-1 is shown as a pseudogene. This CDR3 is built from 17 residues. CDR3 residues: CASSRGVLERSTDTQYF. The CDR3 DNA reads TGTGCCAGCAGCAGAGGGGTCCTGGAGCGTAGCACAGATACGCAGTATTTT.

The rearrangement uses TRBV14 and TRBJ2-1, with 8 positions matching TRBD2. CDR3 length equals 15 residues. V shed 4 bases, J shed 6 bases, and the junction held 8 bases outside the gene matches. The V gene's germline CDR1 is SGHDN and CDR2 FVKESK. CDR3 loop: CASSLFGRAINEQFF. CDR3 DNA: TGTGCCAGCAGCCTCTTCGGGAGGGCCATCAATGAGCAGTTCTTC.

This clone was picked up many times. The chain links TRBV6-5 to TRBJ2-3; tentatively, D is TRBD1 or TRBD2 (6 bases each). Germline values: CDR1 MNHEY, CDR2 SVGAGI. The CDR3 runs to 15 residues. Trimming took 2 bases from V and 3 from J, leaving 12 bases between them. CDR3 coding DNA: TGTGCCAGCAGTTACAGGGGGGAGTTGACAGATACGCAGTATTTT. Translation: CASSYRGELTDTQYF.

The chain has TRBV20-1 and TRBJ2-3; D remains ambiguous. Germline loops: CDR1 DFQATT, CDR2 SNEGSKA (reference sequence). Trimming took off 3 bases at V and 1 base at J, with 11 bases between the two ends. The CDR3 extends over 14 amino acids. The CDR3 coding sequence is TGCAGTGCTAGTGCGACCGGCGGCACAGATACGCAGTATTTT. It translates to CSASATGGTDTQYF.

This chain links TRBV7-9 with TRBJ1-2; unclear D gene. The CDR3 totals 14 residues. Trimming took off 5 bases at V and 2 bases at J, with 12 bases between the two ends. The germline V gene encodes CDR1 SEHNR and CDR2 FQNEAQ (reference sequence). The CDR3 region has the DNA TGTGCCAGCAGCCGGGCCGAGGGCAACTATGGCTACACCTTC. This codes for CASSRAEGNYGYTF. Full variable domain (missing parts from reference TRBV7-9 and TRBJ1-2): DTGVSQNPRHKITKRGQNVTFRCDPISEHNRLYWYRQTLGQGPEFLTYFQNEAQLEKSRLLSDRFSAERPKGSFSTLEIQRTEQGDSAMYLCASSRAEGNYGYTFGSGTRLTVV.

The CDR3 coding sequence is TGTGCCAGCAGCCCGACAGGGGGTGGGGAGACCCAGTACTTC. This encodes CASSPTGGGETQYF. The genes are TRBV3-1 (or the pseudogene TRBV3-2) and TRBJ2-5; 9 positions match TRBD1. V shed 4 bases, J shed 5 bases, and the junction held 5 bases outside the gene matches. Germline V CDR1 and CDR2: LGHDT, YNNKEL (reference sequence). The length of the CDR3 is 14 residues.